This note documents a single T cell receptor (beta chain) sequence. Its antigen is not identified. This CDR3 has 14 amino acids. CDR1 SGHNT and CDR2 YENEEA come from the germline V gene. This sample is part of a study of CXCR3-negative and CXCR3-positive naive CD8 T cells. Study outcomes and limitations: TRB CDR3 hydrophobicity was greater in CXCR3-positive naive cells than in CXCR3-negative naive cells.

The study made its TRB cDNA libraries by 5' RACE, adding UMI labels. No DNA is given; TCRdb re-called the 5' RACE reads and lists each CDR3 protein once. The specimen's table records under 110,000 distinct CDR3 sequences. The sequenced sample was naive CXCR3+ CD8+ T cells from blood. The subset was: CD45RO-CCR7+CD27+CD95- naive CD8+ T cells expressing CXCR3 (TNR3+). This chain links TRBV11-3 with TRBJ2-3; as DNA is missing, the TRBD1 call by TCRdb cannot be tested. The receptor comes from a human donor in good health. Some clones in this sample may be carry-over from other donors' samples. The CDR3 protein is CASSPFGAGDTQYF.